Presented here are 2 T cell receptor beta chains from one specimen sequenced in a study of T cell responses to AZD1222 COVID-19 vaccine. Here immunoSEQ multiplex PCR was the method, and the copy in TCRdb shows in-frame clones only, minus some. The sample yields 140,000 to 150,000 clones, about 91% seen once. The sequencing used peripheral blood, collected on day 0 of AZD1222 vaccination. These receptors were collected from an adult in good health.

The chain employs TRBV3-1 (or the pseudogene TRBV3-2) and TRBJ2-2; D is ambiguous. The CDR3 length is 13 residues. Trimming removed 4 bases at V and 5 bases at J, with 8 bases between. CDR1 is LGHDT, CDR2 YNNKEL, per germline (reference sequence). CDR3 region: CASSPFGTGELFF. The CDR3 DNA reads TGTGCCAGCAGCCCTTTTGGGACCGGGGAGCTGTTTTTT.

The V gene is TRBV13, the J gene TRBJ2-1; the D is unclear. There are 17 residues in the CDR3. From germline, CDR1 is PRHDT and CDR2 FYEKMQ (reference sequence). The germline V and J ends were trimmed by 5 bases and 0 bases, with 17 bases remaining between them. The CDR3 region is CASSPPVAVLSYNEQFF. DNA for the CDR3: TGTGCCAGCAGCCCCCCAGTTGCCGTCCTCTCCTACAATGAGCAGTTCTTC.